This record covers a single T cell receptor (beta chain). This clone was seen once. Its recognized antigen is unknown. No base quality information exists; no much larger clone differs at one position. The data originate from a study of blood T cell repertoires in COVID-19 (dated by TCRdb to the early 2020s). With regard to the full study: The collaborator samples originated in the United States, Italy and Spain and spanned the acute and convalescent phases of COVID-19. The material from the prospective study consisted of cDNA or gDNA derived from T cells, B-cell-depleted T cells, or PBMCs. Deeply sampled blood TCRbeta repertoires from subjects exposed to, actively infected with, or recovered from COVID-19 were included in the dataset. The repertoires were made available in a free public database intended to serve as a resource for research on the immune response to SARS-CoV-2. The samples were drawn from the first 160 participants of the ongoing ImmuneRACE study and from 950 to 1,500 subjects provided by 6 global collaborators. A de-identified subject ID, COVID-19 status, age in years and sex were almost always included in the sample metadata. Where available, HLA class I and class II types were obtained from metadata supplied by the sample provider rather than from assay-based typing. Study-level results and caveats: The quantity of clinical and demographic metadata differed by source and by participant and was supplied without curation.

Whole blood was collected in K2EDTA tubes by collaborating institutions according to the institutions' own protocols. Collaborator samples were shipped for TCRbeta analysis as frozen whole blood, isolated PBMCs, or DNA extracted from either sample type. TCRbeta CDR3 regions were amplified from genomic DNA by means of the immunoSEQ Assay, a bias-controlled multiplex PCR. Per the source publication's procedure: The number of nucleated cells in each sample was estimated by amplification of reference gene primers within the assay. To quantify the absolute abundance of each unique TCRbeta CDR3 rearrangement, sequence reads were collapsed and filtered. Productive Simpson clonality was computed per sample as the square root of Simpson's diversity index over productive rearrangements. TCRdb took this table from immuneACCESS and kept in-frame rearrangements with V and J called. Such tables lack part of the clones; where checked against another copy, unresolved V genes explain under half of the gap, and the rest is unexplained. The V and J calls and the clone size are those of that table, but D and trimming were determined from the DNA. The sample table holds about 99,000 clones, of which over 85% were seen once. Over 15% of the sample comes from the top ten.

The sample taken for sequencing was peripheral blood. The receptor's source is a woman of 80 years or more in a cohort sampled during active COVID-19.

The CDR3 has the sequence CAWSEWDFPSPQHF. The nucleotides are TGTGCCTGGAGTGAGTGGGACTTTCCCTCGCCCCAGCATTTT. This chain is built from TRBV30 and TRBJ1-5; TRBD1 could be the D gene, as 5 bases match. From cysteine to phenylalanine, the CDR3 is 14 amino acids long. Kept here is only the CDR3 DNA, which spans 42 bases and is read in frame from base 1. The germline V gene (reference sequence) yields GTSNPN for CDR1 and SVGIG for CDR2. V is reduced by 1 base and J by 9 bases, leaving a spacing of 16 bases between them.